This T cell receptor beta chain was captured by sequencing in a study of OX40 agonist ivuxolimab in advanced cancers. The CDR3 covers 16 residues. The junction had 3 bases not matched to a gene; V was cut back by 4 bases and J by 2 bases. The germline CDR1 and CDR2 sequences are MNHEY and SVGAGI. Only a few counts were recorded for this clone. Antigen unknown. Cycle 7 day 1, cycle 4 day 1, and baseline were the timepoints at which blood was sampled. The study's findings and limits: In the 0.1 to 3.0 mg/kg range, CD4+ and CD8+ blood T cells had expanded clonally by week 6. Some of the lowest clonal expansion was seen in partial responders at 0.1-3.0 mg/kg.

Profiled with immunoSEQ multiplex PCR; TCRdb holds only in-frame clones, not every one. The sample records roughly 25,000 clones, around 79% being singletons. V is TRBV6-5 and J is TRBJ2-2; 11 bases match TRBD1. The origin of this receptor is an adult with an advanced solid tumor such as melanoma, head and neck, liver or kidney cancer. The material was CD4+ or CD8+ T cells sorted from blood, obtained in a trial of the OX40 agonist ivuxolimab. CDR3 bases: TGTGCCAGCAGTTCCTGGACAGGGGGCAACACCGGGGAGCTGTTTTTT. As protein: CASSSWTGGNTGELFF.